This T cell receptor (beta chain) comes out of a study of cytomegalovirus exposure and HLA in healthy donors. Overall study findings and caveats: According to an earlier analysis, most TCR beta V segments yielded productive rearrangements about 90% or about 30% of the time. HLA alleles were associated with 15,000 to 20,000 TCR beta sequences in a later analysis at 0.05 false discovery rate. An ancestry cluster, one associated with Asian ancestry, reportedly showed fewer N-insertions than the approximately 670-donor mean in a later analysis.

The V gene end was trimmed by 3 bases and the J gene end by 4 bases; junction bases not matched to a gene: 1. Per the germline V gene, CDR1 is SQVTM and CDR2 is ANQGSEA. The CDR3 is made up of 13 amino acids. The PCR used 60 Vbeta and 13 Jbeta primers. Generated by immunoSEQ multiplex PCR, the TCRdb table keeps only in-frame clones and is missing some. Found here are more than 150,000 clones, roughly three quarters of them singletons; the top ten hold over 2.5%. In regard to this clone: Antigen unknown.

Each of the donors was a healthy bone marrow donor. Sequencing was carried out using PBMCs. The chain couples TRBV29-1 to TRBJ2-1; 9 bases agree with TRBD1. The clonotype comes from a woman between 50 and 59 years old in good health and CMV-seropositive. DNA of the CDR3: TGCAGCGTTGAGGGGACAGGGTACAATGAGCAGTTCTTC. Amino acids: CSVEGTGYNEQFF.